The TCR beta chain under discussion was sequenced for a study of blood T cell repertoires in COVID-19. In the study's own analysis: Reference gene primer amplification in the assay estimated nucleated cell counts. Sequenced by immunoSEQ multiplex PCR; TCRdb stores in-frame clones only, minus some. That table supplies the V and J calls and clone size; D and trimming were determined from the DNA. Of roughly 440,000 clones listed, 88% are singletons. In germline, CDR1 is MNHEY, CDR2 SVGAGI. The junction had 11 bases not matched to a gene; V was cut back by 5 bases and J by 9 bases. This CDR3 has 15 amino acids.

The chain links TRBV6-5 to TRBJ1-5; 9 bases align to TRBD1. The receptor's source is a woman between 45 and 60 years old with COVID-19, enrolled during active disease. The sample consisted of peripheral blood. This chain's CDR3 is CASSIRQGVMWPQHF. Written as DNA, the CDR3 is TGTGCCAGCAGTATCCGACAGGGGGTCATGTGGCCCCAGCATTTT.